Below, 7 T cell receptor beta chains from the same sample are listed, as sequenced in a study of human T cells and chemical hapten exposure. Time point defined: patch test 1, 2 weeks after DPC sensitization. Treatment here: therapeutic diphenylcyclopropenone sensitization with weekly scalp DPC. In TCRdb, the RACE reads were re-called with MiXCR into one record per CDR3 protein. The sample contains 180,000 or so distinct CDR3 sequences, about 14% of which appear only once. Material: whole blood, obtained in connection with sensitization to the hapten diphenylcyclopropenone (DPC). The receptors derive from a woman in her twenties or thirties with alopecia areata. Some clones in this sample may be carry-over from other donors' samples.

There are many counts of this clonotype. The CDR3 sequence is CASSFQNTGELFF. In DNA, the CDR3 is TGTGCCAGCAGTTTCCAAAACACCGGGGAGCTGTTTTTT. V gene TRBV27 combines with J gene TRBJ2-2, with D hard to call. This CDR3 is 13 amino acids long. V lost 3 bases and J 2 bases, leaving 4 bases between the germline ends. From germline, CDR1 is MNHEY and CDR2 SMNVEV (reference sequence).

This clonotype was observed a handful of times. The chain employs TRBV11-1 and TRBJ1-2; unclear D gene. V was clipped by 2 bases and J by 2 bases, with 6 bases between them. Germline CDR1 and CDR2: SGHAT and FQDESV (reference sequence). This CDR3 spans 13 amino acids. CDR3 coding DNA: TGTGCCAGCAGCTTATCCCAGAACTATGGCTACACCTTC. Encoded protein: CASSLSQNYGYTF.

J is TRBJ1-5 and V is TRBV21-1; TRBD1, the D gene given by the table, was not confirmed from the DNA. TRBV21-1 is noted as a pseudogene. The CDR3 is 15 amino acids. The CDR3 DNA is TGTGCCAGCAGCAAAGCCCAGGGGCTCAATCAGCCCCAGCATTTT. Encoded protein: CASSKAQGLNQPQHF.

This clonotype appeared a few times. CDR3 DNA sequence: TGTGCCAGCAGCACCAGCCCTCGGGGGCGGATCTCTGGGGCCAACGTCCTGACTTTC. Translated, it gives CASSTSPRGRISGANVLTF. V is TRBV7-2 and J is TRBJ2-6; D is possibly TRBD1 or TRBD2 (6 bases each). Germline lookup yields CDR1 SGHTA and CDR2 FQGNSA. The V end lost 5 bases, the J end lost 0 bases, and 20 bases lay between the germline ends. CDR3 length: 19 amino acids.

This clonotype was counted a few times. V is TRBV6-2 or TRBV6-3 and J is TRBJ2-2; 15 bases map to TRBD2. CDR3 length: 17 residues. Germline CDR1 is MNHEY and CDR2 is SVGEGT. Trimming took 4 bases from V and 5 from J; bases not matched to a gene: 5. This CDR3 is CASSSPGLAGGTGELFF. The CDR3 region has the DNA TGTGCCAGCAGTTCACCCGGACTAGCGGGAGGGACCGGGGAGCTGTTTTTT.

The chain is built from TRBV11-1 and TRBJ2-3; D is ambiguous. The V end lost 5 bases, the J end lost 3 bases, and 15 bases lay between the germline ends. This CDR3 has 15 residues. Germline CDR1 SGHAT, CDR2 FQDESV (reference sequence). In DNA, the CDR3 is TGTGCCAGCAGCCGAAAGGTAGCCAGGACAGATACGCAGTATTTT. Translating gives CASSRKVARTDTQYF.

The chain links TRBV28 to TRBJ2-7; possibly TRBD1 for D (6 bases). Germline V gene data show CDR1 as MDHEN and CDR2 as SYDVKM. Trimming shortened V by 5 bases and J by 7 bases, and 18 bases separated the two germline ends. The CDR3 length is 14 residues. The CDR3 sequence is CASSHRDRIREQYF. The DNA for the CDR3 is TGTGCCAGCAGTCACAGGGACCGTATACGGGAGCAGTACTTC.